Below, 20 T cell receptor beta chains from the same sample are listed, as sequenced in a study of T cell responses to AZD1222 COVID-19 vaccine. TCRdb's table, derived via immunoSEQ multiplex PCR, lists solely in-frame clones and lacks some. The sample includes over 130,000 clones. The sample comprised peripheral blood. These receptors were collected from an adult in good health.

Concerning this clone itself: The sample holds other DNA sequences that translate to the same CDR3. This chain links TRBV3-1 (or the pseudogene TRBV3-2) with TRBJ1-6; TRBD1 is a possible D gene (6 bases). Per the germline V gene, CDR1 is LGHDT and CDR2 is YNNKEL (reference sequence). This CDR3 is built from 13 residues. V was cut by 4 bases and J by 5 bases, with 6 bases left in between. CDR3 DNA: TGTGCCAGCAGCCGGACAGATAATTCACCCCTCCACTTT. Protein: CASSRTDNSPLHF.

The chain couples TRBV5-1 to TRBJ2-5; 10 positions match TRBD1. Germline V CDR1 and CDR2: SGHRS, YFSETQ. This CDR3 comprises 21 residues. Losses at the gene ends were 3 bases for V and 1 base for J; bases not matched to a gene: 21. This CDR3 is CASSSRDRGLVRVVPQETQYF. Written as DNA, the CDR3 is TGCGCCAGCAGCTCCCGGGACAGGGGTCTCGTACGTGTAGTCCCCCAAGAGACCCAGTACTTC.

The chain couples TRBV19 to TRBJ2-4; D remains unclear. Germline CDR1 LNHDA, CDR2 SQIVND (reference sequence). There are 17 residues in the CDR3. Trimming removed 6 bases at V and 1 base at J, with 19 bases between. The CDR3 sequence is CASSPPGTGSAKNIQYF. The DNA of the CDR3 is TGTGCCAGTAGCCCCCCCGGCACTGGTTCGGCCAAAAACATTCAGTACTTC.

The rearrangement uses TRBV30 and TRBJ2-7, with 8 bases aligning to TRBD1. This CDR3 has 12 residues. V lost 6 bases and J lost 7; bases outside the gene matches: 8. The germline V gene encodes CDR1 GTSNPN and CDR2 SVGIG (reference sequence). The CDR3 here is CACEDRVREQYF. The CDR3 coding sequence is TGTGCCTGTGAGGACAGGGTGAGGGAGCAGTACTTC.

The V and J genes are TRBV2 and TRBJ2-7; 7 bases are shared with TRBD1. The CDR3 is 14 residues long. Unmatched junction bases numbered 9, after V lost 6 bases and J lost 4 bases. Germline V gives CDR1 SNHLY, CDR2 FYNNEI. Here the CDR3 reads CASSLDRAPYEQYF. The CDR3 DNA reads TGTGCCAGCAGCCTCGACAGGGCACCATACGAGCAGTACTTC.

The V call is TRBV19, the J call TRBJ2-1, with D possibly TRBD1 on 6 matching bases. The CDR3 is made up of 17 amino acids. Germline V CDR1 and CDR2: LNHDA, SQIVND (reference sequence). Trimming took off 5 bases at V and 8 bases at J, with 25 bases between the two ends. For the CDR3, the DNA is TGTGCCAGTAGTTCCCCAGGGGCGACTCAACATTTGGATGAGCAGTTCTTC. This gives the protein CASSSPGATQHLDEQFF. Using reference TRBV19 and TRBJ2-1 for the parts outside the CDR3, the full variable domain is DGGITQSPKYLFRKEGQNVTLSCEQNLNHDAMYWYRQDPGQGLRLIYYSQIVNDFQKGDIAEGYSVSREKKESFPLTVTSAQKNPTAFYLCASSSPGATQHLDEQFFGPGTRLTVL.

The chain carries TRBV4-2 and TRBJ2-7; 9 nucleotides match TRBD2. The CDR3 consists of 15 residues. Germline CDR1 reads LGHNA; CDR2 reads YNFKEQ. J gave up 6 bases and V 0 bases, and 6 bases lay outside the gene matches. The CDR3 loop is CASSQEVAGVGEQYF. The CDR3 nucleotides are TGTGCCAGCAGCCAAGAGGTAGCGGGGGTGGGCGAGCAGTACTTC.

CDR3 loop: CASSPRTGGRYEQYF. CDR3 in DNA: TGTGCCAGCAGCCCGAGGACAGGGGGAAGGTACGAGCAGTACTTC. The chain uses TRBV7-9 and TRBJ2-7; 10 bases match TRBD1. CDR3 length: 15 amino acids. V lost 5 bases and J lost 4; bases outside the gene matches: 8. Germline V lookup: CDR1 SEHNR, CDR2 FQNEAQ (reference sequence).

The chain links TRBV19 to TRBJ1-2, with TRBD1 as a possible D gene (6 bases). Germline V lookup: CDR1 LNHDA, CDR2 SQIVND (reference sequence). The ends were cut back, 0 bases at V and 14 bases at J, with 13 bases in the middle. The CDR3 contains 12 residues. The CDR3 coding sequence is TGTGCCAGTAGTATAGATAGGGACATGGGGACCTTC. Its protein product is CASSIDRDMGTF.

The V call is TRBV7-2, the J call TRBJ2-3, with D possibly TRBD2 on 5 matching bases. The CDR3 runs to 16 residues. Germline-derived CDR1 and CDR2 are SGHTA and FQGNSA. Trimming took 5 bases from V and 4 from J, leaving 19 bases between them. The CDR3 region is CASSPPGSGLADTQYF. DNA of the CDR3: TGTGCCAGCAGCCCCCCTGGGAGCGGCTTAGCAGATACGCAGTATTTT. The variable domain in full, completed from reference TRBV7-2 and TRBJ2-3, reads GAGVSQSPSNKVTEKGKDVELRCDPISGHTALYWYRQSLGQGLEFLIYFQGNSAPDKSGLPSDRFSAERTGGSVSTLTIQRTQQEDSAVYLCASSPPGSGLADTQYFGPGTRLTVL.

In nucleotides, the CDR3 is TGTGCCAGCAGCCTCGGGACAGGGATATACGAGCAGTACTTC. Protein product: CASSLGTGIYEQYF. The rearrangement uses TRBV6-5 and TRBJ2-7; TRBD1 matches at 9 bases. The V and J ends lost 6 bases and 4 bases, in that order; junction bases with no gene match: 7. The CDR3 covers 14 residues. Germline V lookup: CDR1 MNHEY, CDR2 SVGAGI.

The rearrangement uses TRBV30 and TRBJ1-5; D gene uncertain. Germline CDR1 GTSNPN, CDR2 SVGIG (reference sequence). Trimming stripped 5 bases from V and 0 bases from J, with 8 bases between. The CDR3 extends over 13 amino acids. The chain's CDR3 is CAWAPDSNQPQHF. In DNA form, the CDR3 reads TGTGCCTGGGCCCCAGATAGCAATCAGCCCCAGCATTTT.

V and J are TRBV28 and TRBJ1-5, with TRBD1 matching 8 bases. There are 14 residues in the CDR3. CDR1 and CDR2 from the germline V gene are MDHEN and SYDVKM. J lost 7 bases, V lost 6 bases, and 8 bases had no gene match. This CDR3 reads CASSQDRVIQPQHF. In DNA form, the CDR3 reads TGTGCCAGCAGCCAGGACAGGGTAATACAGCCCCAGCATTTT.

The chain employs TRBV12-3 or TRBV12-4 and TRBJ2-2; tentatively, D is TRBD1 (6 bases). V was pared by 6 bases and J by 8 bases, with 13 bases between. This CDR3 region has 13 residues. The CDR3: CASSRGQRGELFF. In DNA, the CDR3 is TGTGCCAGCAGCCGCGGACAGCGTGGGGAGCTGTTTTTT.

The rearrangement joins TRBV27 to TRBJ2-7; D possibly corresponds to TRBD1 (5 bases). This CDR3 is built from 15 residues. In germline, CDR1 is MNHEY, CDR2 SMNVEV (reference sequence). V was cut by 4 bases and J by 0 bases, with 13 bases left in between. Written as DNA, the CDR3 is TGTGCCAGCAGTTCGAGCGACAGACTCTCCTACGAGCAGTACTTC. Protein sequence: CASSSSDRLSYEQYF.

The V call is TRBV11-2, the J call TRBJ2-5, with D maybe TRBD2 (6 bases). Germline V gives CDR1 SGHAT, CDR2 FQNNGV. The CDR3 runs 14 residues. V was shortened by 4 bases and J by 2 bases, with 11 bases between the two germline ends. The CDR3 DNA is TGTGCCAGCAGCTCACTCGGGGGTCAAGAGACCCAGTACTTC. The encoded protein is CASSSLGGQETQYF.

This chain uses TRBV6-6 with TRBJ2-4, with 7 bases that match TRBD1. The germline V gene has CDR1 MNHNY and CDR2 SVGAGI (reference sequence). The CDR3 is made up of 14 amino acids. V lost 0 bases, J lost 7 bases, and 3 bases stayed unmatched. CDR3 DNA sequence: TGTGCCAGCAGTTACTCCCAGACAGGGAACATTCAGTACTTC. This gives the protein CASSYSQTGNIQYF.

The V gene is TRBV5-1, the J gene TRBJ2-2, with TRBD2 identical over 10 bases. V gave up 4 bases and J gave up 1 base; unmatched junction bases: 7. Germline values: CDR1 SGHRS, CDR2 YFSETQ. The CDR3 is made up of 17 amino acids. The CDR3 protein is CASSPQLAGRNTGELFF. The DNA for the CDR3 is TGCGCCAGCAGCCCACAACTAGCGGGGAGGAACACCGGGGAGCTGTTTTTT. Based on the CDR3 plus reference TRBV5-1 and TRBJ2-2, the full variable domain is KAGVTQTPRYLIKTRGQQVTLSCSPISGHRSVSWYQQTPGQGLQFLFEYFSETQRNKGNFPGRFSGRQFSNSRSEMNVSTLELGDSALYLCASSPQLAGRNTGELFFGEGSRLTVL.

The rearrangement joins TRBV11-3 to TRBJ1-1, with D perhaps TRBD1 (5 bases). Germline lookup yields CDR1 SGHNT and CDR2 YENEEA. This CDR3 has 14 residues. Trimming stripped 0 bases from V and 10 bases from J, with 15 bases between. CDR3 bases: TGTGCCAGCAGCTTAGAGGTTGGGGCCGCGGGAGCTTTCTTT. Its translation: CASSLEVGAAGAFF.

This chain joins TRBV7-2 and TRBJ1-1; weak D call: TRBD1 (5 bases). V lost 5 bases and J 5 bases, leaving 15 bases between the germline ends. CDR1 is SGHTA, CDR2 FQGNSA, per germline. This CDR3 has 14 residues. The CDR3 region is CASSQRGTRTEAFF. In nucleotides, the CDR3 is TGTGCCAGCAGCCAAAGAGGGACGAGAACTGAAGCTTTCTTT.